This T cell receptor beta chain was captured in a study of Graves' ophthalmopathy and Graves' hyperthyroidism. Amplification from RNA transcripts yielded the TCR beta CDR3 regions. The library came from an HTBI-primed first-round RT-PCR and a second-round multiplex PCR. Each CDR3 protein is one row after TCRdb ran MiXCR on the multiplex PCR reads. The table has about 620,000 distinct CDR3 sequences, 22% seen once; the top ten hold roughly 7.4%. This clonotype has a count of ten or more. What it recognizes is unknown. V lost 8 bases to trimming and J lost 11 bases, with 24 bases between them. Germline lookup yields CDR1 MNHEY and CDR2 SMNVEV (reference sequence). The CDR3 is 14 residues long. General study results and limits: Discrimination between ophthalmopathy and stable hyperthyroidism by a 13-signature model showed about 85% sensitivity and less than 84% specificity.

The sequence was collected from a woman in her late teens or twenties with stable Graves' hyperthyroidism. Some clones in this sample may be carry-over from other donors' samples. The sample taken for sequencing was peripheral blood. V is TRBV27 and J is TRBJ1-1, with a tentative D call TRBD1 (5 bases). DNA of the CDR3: TGTGCCAGCGGAGTTTTAACAGGTCGAGTCGTGGCTTTCTTT. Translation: CASGVLTGRVVAFF.